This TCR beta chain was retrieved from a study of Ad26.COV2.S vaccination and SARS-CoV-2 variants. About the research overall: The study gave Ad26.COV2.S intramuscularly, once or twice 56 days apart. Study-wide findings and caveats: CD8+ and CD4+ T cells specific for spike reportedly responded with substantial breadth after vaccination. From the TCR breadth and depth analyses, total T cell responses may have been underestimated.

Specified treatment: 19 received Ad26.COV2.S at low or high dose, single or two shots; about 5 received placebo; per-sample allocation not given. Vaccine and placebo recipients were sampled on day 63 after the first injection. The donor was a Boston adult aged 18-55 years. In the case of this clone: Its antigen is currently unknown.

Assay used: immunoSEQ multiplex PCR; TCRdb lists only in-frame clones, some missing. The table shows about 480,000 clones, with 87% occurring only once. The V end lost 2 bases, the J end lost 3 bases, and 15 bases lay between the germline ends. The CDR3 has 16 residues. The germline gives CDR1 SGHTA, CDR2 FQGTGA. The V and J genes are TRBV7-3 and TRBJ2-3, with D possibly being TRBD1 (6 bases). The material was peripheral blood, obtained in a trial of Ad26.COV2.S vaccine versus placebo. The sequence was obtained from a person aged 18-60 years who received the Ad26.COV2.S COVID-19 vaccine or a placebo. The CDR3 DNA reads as TGTGCCAGCAGCTTACTTTCAGGGGCACGAACAGATACGCAGTATTTT. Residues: CASSLLSGARTDTQYF.